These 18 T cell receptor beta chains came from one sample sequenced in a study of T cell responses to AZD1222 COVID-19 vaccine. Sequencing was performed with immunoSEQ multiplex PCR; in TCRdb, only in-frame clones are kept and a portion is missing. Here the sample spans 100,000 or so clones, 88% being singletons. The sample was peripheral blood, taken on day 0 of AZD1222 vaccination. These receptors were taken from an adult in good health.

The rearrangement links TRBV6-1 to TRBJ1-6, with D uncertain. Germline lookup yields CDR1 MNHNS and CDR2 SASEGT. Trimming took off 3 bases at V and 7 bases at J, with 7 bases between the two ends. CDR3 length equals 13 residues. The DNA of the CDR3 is TGTGCCAGCAGTGAGCTCCGGAATTCACCCCTCCACTTT. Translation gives CASSELRNSPLHF.

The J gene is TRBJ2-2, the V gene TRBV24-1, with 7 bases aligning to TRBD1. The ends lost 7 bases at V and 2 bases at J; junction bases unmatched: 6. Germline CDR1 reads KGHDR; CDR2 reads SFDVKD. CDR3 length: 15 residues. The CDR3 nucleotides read TGTGCCACCAGAGAGACAGGGAGCAACACCGGGGAGCTGTTTTTT. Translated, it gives CATRETGSNTGELFF.

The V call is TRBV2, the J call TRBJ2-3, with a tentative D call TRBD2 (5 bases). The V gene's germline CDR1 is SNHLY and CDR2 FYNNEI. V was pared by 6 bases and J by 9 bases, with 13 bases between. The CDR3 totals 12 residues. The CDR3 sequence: CASSADYGTQYF. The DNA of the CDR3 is TGTGCCAGCAGCGCTGACTACGGAACGCAGTATTTT.

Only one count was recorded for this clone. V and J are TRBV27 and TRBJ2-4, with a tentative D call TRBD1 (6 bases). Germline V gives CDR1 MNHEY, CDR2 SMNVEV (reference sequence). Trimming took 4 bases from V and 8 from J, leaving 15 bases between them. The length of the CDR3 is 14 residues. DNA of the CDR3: TGTGCCAGCAGTTCTTGGACAGATGGAGACATTCAGTACTTC. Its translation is CASSSWTDGDIQYF.

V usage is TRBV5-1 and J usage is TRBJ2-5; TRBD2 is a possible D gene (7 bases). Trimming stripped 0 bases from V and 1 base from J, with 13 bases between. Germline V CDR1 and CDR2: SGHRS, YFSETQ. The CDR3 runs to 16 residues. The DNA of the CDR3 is TGCGCCAGCAGCTTGGTCGGAGGGGGGGTCCAAGAGACCCAGTACTTC. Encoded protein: CASSLVGGGVQETQYF.

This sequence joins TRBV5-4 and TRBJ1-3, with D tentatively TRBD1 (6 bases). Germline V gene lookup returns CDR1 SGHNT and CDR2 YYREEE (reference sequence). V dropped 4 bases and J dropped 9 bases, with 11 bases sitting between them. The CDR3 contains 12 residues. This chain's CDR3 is CASSPKGGTIYF. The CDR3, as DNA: TGTGCCAGCAGCCCCAAGGGGGGCACCATATATTTT. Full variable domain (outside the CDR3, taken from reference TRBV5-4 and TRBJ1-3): ETGVTQSPTHLIKTRGQQVTLRCSSQSGHNTVSWYQQALGQGPQFIFQYYREEENGRGNFPPRFSGLQFPNYSSELNVNALELDDSALYLCASSPKGGTIYFGEGSWLTVV.

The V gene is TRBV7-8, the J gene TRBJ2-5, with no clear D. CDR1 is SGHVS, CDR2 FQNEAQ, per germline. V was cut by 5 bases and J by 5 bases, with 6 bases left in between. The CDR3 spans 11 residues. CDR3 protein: CASSPRETQYF. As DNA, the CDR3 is TGTGCCAGCAGCCCGAGGGAGACCCAGTACTTC.

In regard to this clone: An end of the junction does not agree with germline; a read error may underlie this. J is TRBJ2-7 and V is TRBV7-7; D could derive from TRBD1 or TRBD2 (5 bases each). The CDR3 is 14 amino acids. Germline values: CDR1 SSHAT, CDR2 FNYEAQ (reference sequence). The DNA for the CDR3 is TGTGCTAGCAGCCTAGGACCAGAGGGGTACGAGCAGTACTTC. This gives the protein CASSLGPEGYEQYF.

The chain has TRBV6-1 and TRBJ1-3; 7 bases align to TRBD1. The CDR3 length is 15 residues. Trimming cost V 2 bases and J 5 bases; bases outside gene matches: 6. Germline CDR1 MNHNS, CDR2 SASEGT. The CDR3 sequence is CASSERATGRNTIYF. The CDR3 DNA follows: TGTGCCAGCAGTGAAAGGGCGACAGGGAGAAACACCATATATTTT.

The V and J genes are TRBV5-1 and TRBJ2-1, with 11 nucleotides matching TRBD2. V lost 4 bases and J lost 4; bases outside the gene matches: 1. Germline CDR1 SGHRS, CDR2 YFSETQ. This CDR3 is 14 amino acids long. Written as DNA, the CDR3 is TGCGCCAGCAGCACTAGCGGGAGTTACAATGAGCAGTTCTTC. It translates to CASSTSGSYNEQFF.

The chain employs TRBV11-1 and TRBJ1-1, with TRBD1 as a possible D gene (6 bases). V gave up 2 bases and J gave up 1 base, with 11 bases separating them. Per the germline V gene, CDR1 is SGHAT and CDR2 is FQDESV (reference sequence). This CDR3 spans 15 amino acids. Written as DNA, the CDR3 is TGTGCCAGCAGCTTAATTACAGGGACGAACACTGAAGCTTTCTTT. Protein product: CASSLITGTNTEAFF.

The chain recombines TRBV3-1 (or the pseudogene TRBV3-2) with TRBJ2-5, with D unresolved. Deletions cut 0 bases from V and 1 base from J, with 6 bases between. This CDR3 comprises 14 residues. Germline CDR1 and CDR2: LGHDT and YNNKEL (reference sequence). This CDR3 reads CASSQEGRQETQYF. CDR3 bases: TGTGCCAGCAGCCAAGAAGGGCGCCAAGAGACCCAGTACTTC.

The CDR3 loop is CASSVSPLAGPGQDTQYF. Written as DNA, the CDR3 is TGTGCCAGCAGCGTATCCCCCCTAGCGGGCCCCGGGCAAGATACGCAGTATTTT. The chain has TRBV9 and TRBJ2-3, with 8 bases identical to TRBD2. Germline V gene data show CDR1 as SGDLS and CDR2 as YYNGEE. The CDR3 extends over 18 amino acids. J gave up 5 bases and V 1 base, and 15 bases lay outside the gene matches.

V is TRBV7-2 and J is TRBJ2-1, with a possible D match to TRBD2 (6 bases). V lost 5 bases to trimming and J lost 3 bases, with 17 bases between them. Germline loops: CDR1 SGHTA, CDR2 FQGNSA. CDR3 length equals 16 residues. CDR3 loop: CASSPRGNSGYNEQFF. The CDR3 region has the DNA TGTGCCAGCAGCCCCCGGGGGAATAGCGGCTACAATGAGCAGTTCTTC.

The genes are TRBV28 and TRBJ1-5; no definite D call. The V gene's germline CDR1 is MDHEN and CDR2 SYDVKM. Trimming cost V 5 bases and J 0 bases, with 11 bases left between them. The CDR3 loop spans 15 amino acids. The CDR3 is CASSNRWDSNQPQHF. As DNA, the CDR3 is TGTGCCAGCAGTAACCGATGGGATAGCAATCAGCCCCAGCATTTT.

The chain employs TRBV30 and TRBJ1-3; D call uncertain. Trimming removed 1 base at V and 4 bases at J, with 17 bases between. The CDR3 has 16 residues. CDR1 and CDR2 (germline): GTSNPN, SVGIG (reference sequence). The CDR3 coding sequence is TGTGCCTGGAGTGCACCGATAAAAACCTCGGGAAACACCATATATTTT. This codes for CAWSAPIKTSGNTIYF.

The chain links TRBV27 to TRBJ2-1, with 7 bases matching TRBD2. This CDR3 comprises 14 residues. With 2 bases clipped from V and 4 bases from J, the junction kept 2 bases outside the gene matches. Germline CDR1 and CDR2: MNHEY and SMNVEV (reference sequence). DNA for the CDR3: TGTGCCAGCAGTTTAGCGGGAGAGTACAATGAGCAGTTCTTC. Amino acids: CASSLAGEYNEQFF.

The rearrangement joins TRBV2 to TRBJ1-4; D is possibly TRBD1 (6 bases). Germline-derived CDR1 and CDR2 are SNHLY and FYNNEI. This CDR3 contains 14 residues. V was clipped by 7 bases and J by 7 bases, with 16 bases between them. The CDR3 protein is CASTVNRVAEKLFF. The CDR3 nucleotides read TGTGCCAGCACCGTGAACAGGGTGGCTGAAAAACTGTTTTTT. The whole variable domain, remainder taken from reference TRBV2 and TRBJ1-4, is EPEVTQTPSHQVTQMGQEVILRCVPISNHLYFYWYRQILGQKVEFLVSFYNNEISEKSEIFDDQFSVERPDGSNFTLKIRSTKLEDSAMYFCASTVNRVAEKLFFGSGTQLSVL.